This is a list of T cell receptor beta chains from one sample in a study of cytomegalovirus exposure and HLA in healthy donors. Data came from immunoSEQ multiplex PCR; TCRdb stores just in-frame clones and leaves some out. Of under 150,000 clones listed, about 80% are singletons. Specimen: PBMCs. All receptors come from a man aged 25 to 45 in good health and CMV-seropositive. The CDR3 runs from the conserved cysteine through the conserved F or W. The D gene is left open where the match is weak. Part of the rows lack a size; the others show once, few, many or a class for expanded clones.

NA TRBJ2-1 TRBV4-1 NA TGCGCCAGCAGCCAAGATTTACTGGGCACCTACAATGAGCAGTTCTTC CASSQDLLGTYNEQFF
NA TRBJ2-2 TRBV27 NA TGTGCCAGCAGGAGCGGCGGGGAGCTGTTTTTT CASRSGGELFF
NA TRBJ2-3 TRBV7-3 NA TGTGCCAGCAGCTTAGACGGGGTAGACACAGATACGCAGTATTTT CASSLDGVDTDTQYF
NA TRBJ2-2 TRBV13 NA TGTGCCAGCAGCTTAAGTAAAATAGCCTCCACCGGGGAGCTGTTTTTT CASSLSKIASTGELFF
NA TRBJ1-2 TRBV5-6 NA TGTGCCAGCACCCGCGGAGGGGTCGGCTATGGCTACACCTTC CASTRGGVGYGYTF
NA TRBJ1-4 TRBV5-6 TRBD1 TGTGCCAGCCGATATACAGGGGATGAAGAAAAACTGTTTTTT CASRYTGDEEKLFF
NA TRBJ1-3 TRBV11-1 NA TGTGCCAGCAGCTTGCACGGTTTCTCTGGAAACACCATATATTTT CASSLHGFSGNTIYF
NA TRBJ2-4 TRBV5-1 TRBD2 TGCGCCAGCAGCAGACTAGCCGGGGGGGACAAAAACATTCAGTACTTC CASSRLAGGDKNIQYF
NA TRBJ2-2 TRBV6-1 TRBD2 TGTGCCACCGGGACTAGCGGGAGGAGGTTGGCGCTGTTTTTT CATGTSGRRLALFF
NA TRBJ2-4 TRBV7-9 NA TGTGCCAGCAGCTCTACAGGGCTCAAAAACATTCAGTACTTC CASSSTGLKNIQYF
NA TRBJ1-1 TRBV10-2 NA TGCGCCAGCAGGCTCCGCCAGGACACTGAAGCTTTCTTT CASRLRQDTEAFF
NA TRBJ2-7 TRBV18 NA TGTGCCAGCTCTCCGACTTACGAGCAGTACTTC CASSPTYEQYF
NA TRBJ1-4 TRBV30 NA TGTGCCTCGGGGATGACTAATGAAAAACTGTTTTTT CASGMTNEKLFF
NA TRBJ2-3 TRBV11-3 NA TGTGCCAGCAGCTTAGCCTCCTACTATCGGGACACAGATACGCAGTATTTT CASSLASYYRDTDTQYF
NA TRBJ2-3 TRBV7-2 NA TGTGCCAGCAGTTTGGGACTCCCCGGGACAGATACGCAGTATTTT CASSLGLPGTDTQYF
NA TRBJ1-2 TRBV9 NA TGTGCCAGCAGCGACGGACACAGCTATGGCTACACCTTC CASSDGHSYGYTF
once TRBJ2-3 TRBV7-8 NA TGTGCCAGCAGCTTAGCCGGGGGAAGTACAGATACGCAGTATTTT CASSLAGGSTDTQYF
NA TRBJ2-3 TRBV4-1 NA TGCGCCAGCAGCCAACATGGACTCTCCTCAGATACGCAGTATTTT CASSQHGLSSDTQYF
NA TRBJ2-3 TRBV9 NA TGTGCCAGCAGCGCGGGGGGCATAGATACGCAGTATTTT CASSAGGIDTQYF
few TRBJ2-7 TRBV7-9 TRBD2 TGTGCCAGCGGAATAGCGGGAGCGGTCGAGCAGTACTTC CASGIAGAVEQYF
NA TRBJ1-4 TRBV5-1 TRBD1 TGCGCCAGCAGGGCCGGGACAGGGACTGAAAAACTGTTTTTT CASRAGTGTEKLFF
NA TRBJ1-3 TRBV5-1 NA TGCGCCAGCAGCGAGGGGGACACTTACTCTGGAAACACCATATATTTT CASSEGDTYSGNTIYF
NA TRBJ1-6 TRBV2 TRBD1 TGTGCCAGCAGTGAACAGCAAGGGGGCGTCAGTTCACCCCTCCACTTT CASSEQQGGVSSPLHF
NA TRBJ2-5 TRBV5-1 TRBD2 TGCGCCAGCAGCTTAGGGACTAGCGGAAACCAAGAGACCCAGTACTTC CASSLGTSGNQETQYF
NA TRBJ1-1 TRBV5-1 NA TGCGCCAGCAGCCAACCACAGGGAAGAGCTTTCTTT CASSQPQGRAFF
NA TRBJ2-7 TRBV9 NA TGTGCCAGCAGCCCTTCCGGGGGACCCTCTTCCTACGAGCAGTACTTC CASSPSGGPSSYEQYF
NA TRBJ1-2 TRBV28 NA TGTGCCAGCAGTTTTGGGGGGGCTTGGGGCTACACCTTC CASSFGGAWGYTF
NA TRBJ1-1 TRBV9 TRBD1 TGTGCCAGCAGCGCGGGACAGGGGGCCACTGAAGCTTTCTTT CASSAGQGATEAFF
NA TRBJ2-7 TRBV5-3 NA TGTGCCAAAGGGAGGGGGAGCTCCTACGAGCAGTACTTC CAKGRGSSYEQYF
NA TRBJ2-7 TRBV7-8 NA TGTGCCAGCAGCTTACGGGGAGCCTACGAGCAGTACTTC CASSLRGAYEQYF
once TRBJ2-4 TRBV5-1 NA TGCGCCAGCAGCATACAGGGTGAAGGGGAGAGAAACATTCAGTACTTC CASSIQGEGERNIQYF
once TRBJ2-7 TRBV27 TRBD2 TGTGCCAGCAGGTTAGGAATAGCGGGAGGGCCCAACTCCTACGAGCAGTACTTC CASRLGIAGGPNSYEQYF
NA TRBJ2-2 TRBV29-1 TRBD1 TGCAGCGTTGATCTGGGACAGGTTACCGGGGAGCTGTTTTTT CSVDLGQVTGELFF
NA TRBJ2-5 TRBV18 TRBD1 TGTGCCAGCTCACCAGGACAGGGGGCTGGAGAGACCCAGTACTTC CASSPGQGAGETQYF
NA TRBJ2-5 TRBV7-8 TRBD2 TGTGCCAGCAGCTTAGTTGGCGGGGGGATCCAAGAGACCCAGTACTTC CASSLVGGGIQETQYF
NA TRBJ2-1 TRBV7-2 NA TGTGCCAGCAGCTCATACAGGAGCAATGAGCAGTTCTTC CASSSYRSNEQFF
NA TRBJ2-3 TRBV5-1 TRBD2 TGCGCCAGCAACTCGAGGAGCGCGGGGGGCACAGATACGCAGTATTTT CASNSRSAGGTDTQYF
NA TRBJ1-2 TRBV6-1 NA TGTGCCAGCAGCCTCGGGACATCCTATGGCTACACCTTC CASSLGTSYGYTF
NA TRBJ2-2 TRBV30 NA TGTGCCTGGAGTGGGCGAGCCTGGAGGCGCGGGGAGCTGTTTTTT CAWSGRAWRRGELFF
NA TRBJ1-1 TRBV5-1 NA TGCGCCAGCAGCTTGTATGAGGGCACTGAAGCCTTCTTT CASSLYEGTEAFF
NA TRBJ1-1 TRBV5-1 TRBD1 TGCGCCAGCAGCCATATCGACAGGGGGACTGAAGCTTTCTTT CASSHIDRGTEAFF
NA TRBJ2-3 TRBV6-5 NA TGTGCCAGCAGTTACAGCCGATCAGATACGCAGTATTTT CASSYSRSDTQYF
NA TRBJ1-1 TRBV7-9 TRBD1 TGTGCCAGCAGCTGGCCCGGCGGGGACAGGGAGAACACTGAAGCTTTCTTT CASSWPGGDRENTEAFF
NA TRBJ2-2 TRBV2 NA TGTGCCAGCAGTGATAACGGGGGCACCGGGGAGCTGTTTTTT CASSDNGGTGELFF
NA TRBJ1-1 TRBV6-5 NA TGTGCCAGCAGTTACTCACGGACAGCGAACACTGAAGCTTTCTTT CASSYSRTANTEAFF
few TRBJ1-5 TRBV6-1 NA TGTGCCAGCAGTGCCCTTTACAATCAGCCCCAGCATTTT CASSALYNQPQHF
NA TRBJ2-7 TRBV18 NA TGTGCCAGCTCACCAGAGGGTTACGAGCAGTACTTC CASSPEGYEQYF
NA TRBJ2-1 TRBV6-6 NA TGTGCCAGCAGCCCCGGCGGGGGCCACAATGAGCAGTTCTTC CASSPGGGHNEQFF
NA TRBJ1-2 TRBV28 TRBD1 TGTGCCAGCACGAATCGGGAGGGGGCAGGCTATGGCTACACCTTC CASTNREGAGYGYTF
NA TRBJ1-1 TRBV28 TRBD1 TGTGCCAGCAGGTCCGGGACAGACCTGGGGGCCACTGAAGCTTTCTTT CASRSGTDLGATEAFF
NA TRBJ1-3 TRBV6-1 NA TGTGCCAGCAGTGACAACCACTTAACCTCTGGAAACACCATATATTTT CASSDNHLTSGNTIYF
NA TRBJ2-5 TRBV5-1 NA TGCGCCAGCACTCGGGACAAGGGGGAGACCCAGTACTTC CASTRDKGETQYF